Presented here are 22 T cell receptor beta chains from one specimen sequenced in a study of human T cells and chemical hapten exposure. The time point here: patch test 1, 2 weeks after DPC sensitization. Described treatment: therapeutic diphenylcyclopropenone sensitization with weekly scalp DPC. TCRdb re-derived calls from the RACE reads in MiXCR, one entry per CDR3 protein. The sample holds about 81,000 distinct CDR3 sequences; about 8% are singletons and the top ten take roughly 1.6%. The sample consisted of whole blood, taken in connection with sensitization to the hapten diphenylcyclopropenone (DPC). Receptor source: a woman in her twenties or thirties with alopecia areata. Some clones in this sample may be carry-over from other donors' samples.

The J gene is TRBJ2-3, the V gene TRBV3-1; D is possibly TRBD2 (5 bases). The V and J ends lost 1 base and 6 bases respectively, with 14 bases between them. The CDR3 extends over 15 amino acids. The germline gives CDR1 LGHDT, CDR2 YNNKEL (reference sequence). The CDR3 is CASSQGPLSVDTQYF. The CDR3 nucleotides are TGTGCCAGCAGCCAAGGTCCCCTTAGCGTGGATACGCAGTATTTT.

This clonotype was counted a few times. The CDR3 DNA is TGTGCCAGCAGTTCGGGACAGGGGGTAGGGGAGCTGTTTTTT. Its translation is CASSSGQGVGELFF. V usage is TRBV27 and J usage is TRBJ2-2, with TRBD1 matching over 11 bases. Germline V gives CDR1 MNHEY, CDR2 SMNVEV (reference sequence). The CDR3 consists of 14 residues. J lost 8 bases, V lost 4 bases, and 3 bases had no gene match.

The chain carries TRBV9 and TRBJ2-3; 8 bases are shared with TRBD1. Germline CDR1 is SGDLS and CDR2 is YYNGEE. The V segment lost 3 bases and the J segment 0 bases; nucleotides outside the gene matches: 3. CDR3 length equals 15 residues. CDR3 DNA sequence: TGTGCCAGCAGCGGGGGACAGGCTAGCACAGATACGCAGTATTTT. This sequence encodes CASSGGQASTDTQYF. The full variable domain, with the rest looked up from reference TRBV9 and TRBJ2-3, is DSGVTQTPKHLITATGQRVTLRCSPRSGDLSVYWYQQSLDQGLQFLIQYYNGEERAKGNILERFSAQQFPDLHSELNLSSLELGDSALYFCASSGGQASTDTQYFGPGTRLTVL.

Many counts were recorded for this clonotype. The chain has TRBV28 and TRBJ1-1; D gene ambiguous. Germline loops: CDR1 MDHEN, CDR2 SYDVKM. This CDR3 region has 12 residues. Trimming took 2 bases from V and 12 from J, leaving 13 bases between them. The CDR3 DNA reads as TGTGCCAGCAGTTTACAGGTCCAGGTAACTTTCTTT. Translating it yields CASSLQVQVTFF.

The rearrangement joins TRBV20-1 to TRBJ2-7, with D possibly being TRBD1 (7 bases). V lost 1 base to trimming and J lost 2 bases, with 18 bases between them. The CDR3 length is 16 residues. Germline CDR1 DFQATT, CDR2 SNEGSKA (reference sequence). The CDR3 loop is CSARGGATGPTYEQYF. As DNA, the CDR3 is TGCAGTGCTAGAGGCGGGGCGACAGGGCCTACCTACGAGCAGTACTTC.

This clonotype was recorded at least ten times. The chain uses TRBV6-5 and TRBJ1-1, with a tentative D call TRBD1 (5 bases). The CDR3 length is 15 residues. Germline-derived CDR1 and CDR2 are MNHEY and SVGAGI. V shed 0 bases and J shed 5 bases, with 13 bases lying between them. DNA of the CDR3: TGTGCCAGCAGTTACTCCCTAGGGGTCGGTACTGAAGCTTTCTTT. This gives the protein CASSYSLGVGTEAFF.

This clonotype was observed at least ten times. This chain links TRBV6-2 or TRBV6-3 with TRBJ2-2; no clear D. CDR3 length: 14 amino acids. The ends were cut back, 0 bases at V and 7 bases at J, with 9 bases in the middle. Per germline, CDR1 MNHEY and CDR2 SVGEGT. The DNA for the CDR3 is TGTGCCAGCAGTTACTCGACTGTCAGCGGGGAGCTGTTTTTT. Protein: CASSYSTVSGELFF.

This clonotype has ten or more counts. This chain joins TRBV29-1 and TRBJ1-2; tentatively, D is TRBD1 (5 bases). CDR3 length: 12 amino acids. Trimming shortened V by 7 bases and J by 4 bases, and 13 bases separated the two germline ends. CDR1 SQVTM and CDR2 ANQGSEA come from the germline V gene. In DNA, the CDR3 is TGCAGCGCCGAAAGGGGTAGCTATGGCTACACCTTC. Translated: CSAERGSYGYTF.

This clonotype was seen more than once but under ten times. This chain links TRBV2 with TRBJ1-1; D is possibly TRBD1 (6 bases). Germline CDR1 SNHLY, CDR2 FYNNEI. The V end lost 9 bases, the J end lost 11 bases, and 19 bases lay between the germline ends. The CDR3 has 12 residues. The CDR3 DNA is TGTGCCAGTCTAGACAGGATTGAGGTGGCTTTCTTT. Its translation is CASLDRIEVAFF.

This clonotype came up many times. CDR3 region: CSASGDMVSRRGQETQYF. CDR3 sequence (DNA): TGCAGTGCTAGTGGTGATATGGTTAGTAGGCGAGGCCAAGAGACCCAGTACTTC. The rearrangement uses TRBV20-1 and TRBJ2-5; no clear D gene. The CDR3 runs to 18 residues. V was shortened by 3 bases and J by 1 base, with 24 bases between the two germline ends. Germline CDR1 reads DFQATT; CDR2 reads SNEGSKA (reference sequence).

This clonotype was seen more than once but under ten times. The chain has TRBV11-2 and TRBJ1-1; D gene uncertain. Between the trimmed V and J ends, which lost 0 bases and 5 bases, there was a span of 10 bases. Per germline, CDR1 SGHAT and CDR2 FQNNGV. This CDR3 spans 14 amino acids. The DNA of the CDR3 is TGTGCCAGCAGCTTAGAGGTAGTTGGGACTGAAGCTTTCTTT. It codes for CASSLEVVGTEAFF.

The chain recombines TRBV6-1 with TRBJ1-2, with 7 bases lining up with TRBD1. The CDR3 extends over 14 amino acids. V dropped 7 bases and J dropped 8; count of bases not matched to a gene: 13. Germline V lookup: CDR1 MNHNS, CDR2 SASEGT. The CDR3 loop is CASNEGQPYTGYTF. DNA of the CDR3: TGTGCCAGCAACGAGGGACAGCCTTATACCGGCTACACCTTC.

The rearrangement joins TRBV7-3 to TRBJ2-6, with D perhaps matching TRBD1 (6 bases). Germline V gene data show CDR1 as SGHTA and CDR2 as FQGTGA. This CDR3 has 16 amino acids. Trimming took 5 bases from V and 2 from J, leaving 13 bases between them. CDR3 loop: CASSGAQGPGANVLTF. The CDR3 DNA follows: TGTGCCAGCAGCGGCGCACAGGGACCTGGGGCCAACGTCCTGACTTTC.

This clonotype occurred a few times. This rearrangement joins TRBV11-2 to TRBJ1-1, with TRBD1 identical over 7 bases. This CDR3 region has 13 residues. Per the germline V gene, CDR1 is SGHAT and CDR2 is FQNNGV. The J segment lost 3 bases and the V segment lost 5 bases, leaving 3 bases of the junction unmatched. The CDR3 DNA reads TGTGCCAGCAGCCAACAGGGGTACACTGAAGCTTTCTTT. Its translation: CASSQQGYTEAFF.

This clonotype was seen at least ten times. The J gene is TRBJ2-2, the V gene TRBV9, with a possible D match to TRBD1 (6 bases). This CDR3 has 15 amino acids. The germline gives CDR1 SGDLS, CDR2 YYNGEE. Trimming pared 4 bases from V and 4 bases from J, leaving 14 bases between. DNA for the CDR3: TGTGCCAGCAGCAGAGAGGGCAGGGGCACCGGGGAGCTGTTTTTT. Translation: CASSREGRGTGELFF.

The chain carries TRBV11-2 and TRBJ2-1; 7 nucleotides match TRBD2. J gave up 7 bases and V 0 bases, and 3 bases lay outside the gene matches. This CDR3 spans 14 amino acids. Germline V CDR1 and CDR2: SGHAT, FQNNGV. Here the CDR3 DNA reads TGTGCCAGCAGCTTAGAGGGAGGGCCGAATGAGCAGTTCTTC. It specifies CASSLEGGPNEQFF. Based on the CDR3 plus reference TRBV11-2 and TRBJ2-1, the full variable domain is EAGVAQSPRYKIIEKRQSVAFWCNPISGHATLYWYQQILGQGPKLLIQFQNNGVVDDSQLPKDRFSAERLKGVDSTLKIQPAKLEDSAVYLCASSLEGGPNEQFFGPGTRLTVL.

This clonotype was seen at least ten times. This rearrangement joins TRBV6-2 or TRBV6-3 to TRBJ2-7; 9 bases align to TRBD1. Per germline, CDR1 MNHEY and CDR2 SVGEGT. The J segment lost 2 bases and the V segment lost 8 bases, leaving 1 base of the junction unmatched. The CDR3 totals 12 residues. The CDR3 bases are TGTGCCAGCGGGGACAGGGCCTACGAGCAGTACTTC. It is translated as CASGDRAYEQYF.

The table lists this clonotype with a few counts. The chain has TRBV19 and TRBJ1-4; D remains unclear. Trimming stripped 6 bases from V and 0 bases from J, with 11 bases between. This CDR3 is built from 15 residues. CDR1 is LNHDA and CDR2 is SQIVND in the germline V gene (reference sequence). The CDR3 DNA follows: TGTGCCAGTAGGAAGGGTGCGTCAACTAATGAAAAACTGTTTTTT. Residues: CASRKGASTNEKLFF.

This chain joins TRBV7-2 and TRBJ2-1; maybe TRBD1 (5 bases). The germline V gene encodes CDR1 SGHTA and CDR2 FQGNSA. The CDR3 has 14 amino acids. Trimming left V 2 bases short and J 9 bases short, with 14 bases between. The CDR3 reads CASSLIVGRGEQFF. Here the CDR3 DNA reads TGTGCCAGCAGCTTAATCGTCGGTAGGGGTGAGCAGTTCTTC.

This clonotype was recorded at least ten times. The V and J genes are TRBV20-1 and TRBJ1-6, with 7 bases aligning to TRBD1. Trimming removed 4 bases from V and 5 bases from J; junction bases left unmatched: 5. Germline values: CDR1 DFQATT, CDR2 SNEGSKA (reference sequence). This CDR3 has 14 amino acids. CDR3 in DNA: TGCAGTGCTACTCGACAGGGCAATAATTCACCCCTCCACTTT. This gives the protein CSATRQGNNSPLHF.

This clonotype was picked up a small number of times. The genes are TRBV5-1 and TRBJ2-2; D is uncertain. V gave up 4 bases and J gave up 5 bases, with 9 bases separating them. The CDR3 extends over 13 amino acids. The V gene's germline CDR1 is SGHRS and CDR2 YFSETQ. The DNA for the CDR3 is TGCGCCAGCAGCCCCCTACAAACCGGGGAGCTGTTTTTT. It encodes CASSPLQTGELFF.

The sample holds many counts of this clonotype. The chain employs TRBV28 and TRBJ2-7; D unclear. The V gene's germline CDR1 is MDHEN and CDR2 SYDVKM. V was clipped by 5 bases and J by 4 bases, with 12 bases between them. CDR3 length: 13 amino acids. The CDR3 loop reads CASSAGTLYEQYF. The DNA for the CDR3 is TGTGCCAGCAGTGCCGGAACCCTTTACGAGCAGTACTTC. Together with reference TRBV28 and TRBJ2-7, the CDR3 gives the full variable domain: DVKVTQSSRYLVKRTGEKVFLECVQDMDHENMFWYRQDPGLGLRLIYFSYDVKMKEKGDIPEGYSVSREKKERFSLILESASTNQTSMYLCASSAGTLYEQYFGPGTRLTVT.